What follows are 14 T cell receptor beta chains derived from one specimen sequenced in a study of cytomegalovirus exposure and HLA in healthy donors. It was with 60 Vbeta and 13 Jbeta primers that the PCR ran. Sequencing was performed with immunoSEQ multiplex PCR; in TCRdb, only in-frame clones are kept and a portion is missing. The sample has approximately 59,000 clones; about two thirds are singletons. The sample consisted of PBMCs. The receptors were sampled from a man aged 35-49 years in good health and CMV-seropositive.

This chain uses TRBV9 with TRBJ2-1, with 8 bases fitting TRBD2. This CDR3 is 16 amino acids long. From germline, CDR1 is SGDLS and CDR2 YYNGEE. The trim removed 2 bases at V and 2 bases at J, leaving 6 bases unmatched. CDR3 sequence reads: CASSVSGRAPYNEQFF. In nucleotides, the CDR3 is TGTGCCAGCAGCGTGTCCGGGAGGGCCCCCTACAATGAGCAGTTCTTC.

This clone was picked up a small number of times. V and J are TRBV7-2 and TRBJ2-5, with D maybe TRBD2 (7 bases). V lost 5 bases and J lost 4, with 17 bases in between. Germline loops: CDR1 SGHTA, CDR2 FQGNSA. The CDR3 totals 15 residues. CDR3 sequence reads: CASSRTLGGRETQYF. CDR3 DNA: TGTGCCAGCAGCCGGACTCTGGGGGGGCGAGAGACCCAGTACTTC.

The V gene is TRBV7-8, the J gene TRBJ2-3, with a tentative D call TRBD2 (5 bases). Deletions cut 2 bases from V and 4 bases from J, with 7 bases between. Germline values: CDR1 SGHVS, CDR2 FQNEAQ. The CDR3 sequence is 13 residues long. This CDR3 reads CASSLMDSDTQYF. Written as DNA, the CDR3 is TGTGCCAGCAGCTTAATGGACTCAGATACGCAGTATTTT.

The chain carries TRBV2 and TRBJ1-2; the match to TRBD1 covers 9 bases. This CDR3 comprises 17 residues. Germline V lookup: CDR1 SNHLY, CDR2 FYNNEI. The J segment lost 3 bases and the V segment lost 7 bases, leaving 15 bases of the junction unmatched. In DNA form, the CDR3 reads TGTGCCAGCAATCAGTTCGGGACAGGGTGGGGGGACTATGGCTACACCTTC. As protein: CASNQFGTGWGDYGYTF. The full variable domain, in which reference TRBV2 and TRBJ1-2 provide the parts outside the CDR3, is EPEVTQTPSHQVTQMGQEVILRCVPISNHLYFYWYRQILGQKVEFLVSFYNNEISEKSEIFDDQFSVERPDGSNFTLKIRSTKLEDSAMYFCASNQFGTGWGDYGYTFGSGTRLTVV.

The chain is built from TRBV7-2 and TRBJ2-4; weak D call: TRBD1 (6 bases). CDR3 length: 15 residues. Trimming left V 6 bases short and J 0 bases short, with 12 bases between. The germline V gene encodes CDR1 SGHTA and CDR2 FQGNSA. The CDR3 here is CASRAQGLAKNIQYF. The CDR3 bases are TGTGCCAGCAGAGCACAGGGATTAGCCAAAAACATTCAGTACTTC.

This clone was detected only a few times. This CDR3 reads CASSLWVGRPNLGPQHF. DNA of the CDR3: TGTGCCAGCAGCTTGTGGGTAGGCAGGCCGAATTTGGGGCCCCAGCATTTT. The chain has TRBV9 and TRBJ1-5; D is unresolved. The CDR3 has 17 residues. From germline, CDR1 is SGDLS and CDR2 YYNGEE. The V gene lost 4 bases and the J gene lost 9 bases, with 26 bases spanning the gap.

V is TRBV15 and J is TRBJ1-6; a weak D match, TRBD1 (5 bases). This CDR3 is built from 13 residues. CDR1 is LNHNV, CDR2 YYDKDF, per germline (reference sequence). Trimming left V 8 bases short and J 9 bases short, with 14 bases between. CDR3 coding DNA: TGTGCCACCCGTGGGGGGGATGGTTCACCCCTCCACTTT. It codes for CATRGGDGSPLHF.

The chain carries TRBV7-8 and TRBJ1-2; D is unresolved. Trimming took 0 bases from V and 13 from J, leaving 18 bases between them. The CDR3 covers 14 residues. The V gene's germline CDR1 is SGHVS and CDR2 FQNEAQ. The CDR3 here is CASSLAERLFLCTF. The CDR3 nucleotides are TGTGCCAGCAGCTTAGCGGAGCGGCTATTTCTTTGCACCTTC.

This clone was seen at least ten times. The chain couples TRBV6-4 to TRBJ1-4, with D possibly being TRBD1 (5 bases). From germline, CDR1 is MRHNA and CDR2 SNTAGT. Deletions cut 0 bases from V and 8 bases from J, with 13 bases between. CDR3 length: 15 residues. The CDR3 spells CASSDSGGDREKLFF. The CDR3 bases are TGTGCCAGCAGTGACTCGGGAGGGGATCGCGAAAAACTGTTTTTT.

Note on this clone: Within the sample, other DNA sequences also encode this same CDR3. The rearrangement joins TRBV11-2 to TRBJ1-3; D is unresolved. CDR1 is SGHAT and CDR2 is FQNNGV in the germline V gene. The CDR3 covers 16 residues. Trimming stripped 1 base from V and 2 bases from J, with 12 bases between. DNA for the CDR3: TGTGCCAGCAGCTTAGGCGGCCCAGCAACTGGAAACACCATATATTTT. Its protein product is CASSLGGPATGNTIYF.

V usage is TRBV29-1 and J usage is TRBJ2-7; D is uncertain. Germline V gives CDR1 SQVTM, CDR2 ANQGSEA. V was cut by 3 bases and J by 0 bases, with 15 bases left in between. This CDR3 has 15 residues. As DNA, the CDR3 is TGCAGCGTTGATTCAGCGAAAACCGGCTCCTACGAGCAGTACTTC. Translating gives CSVDSAKTGSYEQYF.

V and J are TRBV5-6 and TRBJ2-7, with 15 bases aligning to TRBD2. CDR1 and CDR2 from the germline V gene are SGHDT and YYEEEE. CDR3 length: 16 amino acids. The trim removed 3 bases at V and 4 bases at J, leaving 5 bases unmatched. The DNA for the CDR3 is TGTGCCAGCAGCTCGGGACTAGCGGGGGGCCCGTACGAGCAGTACTTC. Protein product: CASSSGLAGGPYEQYF.

This clone has only a few counts. This chain links TRBV19 with TRBJ1-5; 7 bases map to TRBD1. The CDR3 runs 13 residues. J was trimmed by 5 bases and V by 7 bases; bases with no gene match: 5. Germline lookup yields CDR1 LNHDA and CDR2 SQIVND (reference sequence). The CDR3 is CASMTGIDQPQHF. The CDR3 DNA is TGTGCCAGTATGACAGGGATCGATCAGCCCCAGCATTTT.

The chain employs TRBV19 and TRBJ2-5, with D hard to call. CDR1 is LNHDA, CDR2 SQIVND, per germline (reference sequence). The CDR3 runs to 13 residues. V lost 3 bases to trimming and J lost 1 base, with 6 bases between them. The CDR3 sequence: CASSISVQETQYF. The CDR3 nucleotides are TGTGCCAGTAGTATTTCAGTCCAAGAGACCCAGTACTTC.